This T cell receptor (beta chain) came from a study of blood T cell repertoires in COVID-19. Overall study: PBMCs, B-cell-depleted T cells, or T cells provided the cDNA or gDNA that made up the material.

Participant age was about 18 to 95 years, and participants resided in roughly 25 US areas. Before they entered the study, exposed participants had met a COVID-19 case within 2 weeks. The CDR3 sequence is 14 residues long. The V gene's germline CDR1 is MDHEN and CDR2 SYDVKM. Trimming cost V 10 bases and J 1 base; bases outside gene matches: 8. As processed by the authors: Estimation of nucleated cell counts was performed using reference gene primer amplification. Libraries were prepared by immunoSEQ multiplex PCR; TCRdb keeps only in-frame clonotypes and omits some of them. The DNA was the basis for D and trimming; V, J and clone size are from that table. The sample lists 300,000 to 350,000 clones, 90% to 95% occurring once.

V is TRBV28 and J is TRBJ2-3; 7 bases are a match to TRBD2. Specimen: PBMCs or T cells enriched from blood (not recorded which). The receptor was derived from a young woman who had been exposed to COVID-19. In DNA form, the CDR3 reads TGTGCCACCGATCTCCTAGCGGGCACAGATACGCAGTATTTT. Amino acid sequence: CATDLLAGTDTQYF. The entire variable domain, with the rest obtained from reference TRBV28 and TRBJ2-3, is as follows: DVKVTQSSRYLVKRTGEKVFLECVQDMDHENMFWYRQDPGLGLRLIYFSYDVKMKEKGDIPEGYSVSREKKERFSLILESASTNQTSMYLCATDLLAGTDTQYFGPGTRLTVL.